The present T cell receptor (beta chain) was sequenced within a study of regulatory T cells in long-lasting Graves disease. General observations from the study: Sampling was limited to peripheral blood rather than thyroid tissue. TRBV28, TRBJ1-2 and TRBJ2-5 were segments that persistent disease favored.

Time point here: newly diagnosed GD, antithyroid drugs for less than 3 months. The TCR library was made from RNA extracted from PBMCs. Both iRepertoire HTBI primers and Arm-PCR of CDR3 regions were used to build the TCR beta libraries. One entry per CDR3 protein results from TCRdb running MiXCR on the multiplex PCR reads. The sample shows fewer than 650,000 distinct CDR3 sequences, 15% to 20% of them seen only once. CDR3 length: 12 amino acids. Germline CDR1 is KGHDR and CDR2 is SFDVKD. V was cut by 2 bases and J by 8 bases, with 8 bases left in between. Many counts were recorded for this clonotype. As yet, its antigen is unknown. This sample was also put to use in a study of T cells in Graves' hyperthyroidism and ophthalmopathy. This second study notes: The patients, who ranged from 18 to 65 in age, presented with newly diagnosed hyperthyroidism lasting under 2 months.

The receptor was isolated from a woman aged 25 to 45 with Graves disease. The chain couples TRBV24-1 to TRBJ1-2; D not resolved. The sample here was peripheral blood mononuclear cells (PBMCs), taken at new diagnosis, from a patient treated with antithyroid drugs. In DNA, the CDR3 is TGTGCCACCAGTGATTCTGGCTGGGGCTACACCTTC. This sequence encodes CATSDSGWGYTF.